This T cell receptor beta chain is from a study of cytomegalovirus exposure and HLA in healthy donors. This clone appeared a few times. Its antigen remains unknown. A multiplex PCR was run with 60 Vbeta primers and 13 Jbeta primers. The protocol was immunoSEQ multiplex PCR, while the TCRdb copy is restricted to in-frame clones and leaves out a portion. The sample yields roughly 100,000 clones, approximately 71% seen once. Whole-study findings and limits: TRBV6-2, TRBV6-3 and some other V segments were excluded as indistinguishable. Compared with the approximately 670-donor mean, an Asian-associated ancestry cluster reportedly had fewer N-insertions, according to a later analysis.

The J segment lost 2 bases and the V segment lost 7 bases, leaving 6 bases of the junction unmatched. From germline, CDR1 is MNHNS and CDR2 SASEGT. The CDR3 extends over 14 amino acids. Sequencing used PBMCs. The origin of this receptor is a male donor in good health and CMV-seropositive. This chain uses TRBV6-1 with TRBJ2-3, with TRBD2 identical over 7 bases. CDR3 sequence (DNA): TGTGCCAGCATCAGGGACTATGTCACAGATACGCAGTATTTT. This translates into CASIRDYVTDTQYF.